Described below is a single TCR beta chain sequence and its context. This receptor's antigen is unknown. Base quality data are lacking; no much larger clone is found one base away. The receptor library was made with the immunoSEQ multiplex PCR assay. RNA was extracted from all samples and reverse transcribed into cDNA as template for TCR sequencing. SuperScript III was used to make first-strand cDNA, primed with a 2:1 mix of oligo-dT and random hexamers. A synthetic immune receptor repertoire was used to assess amplification bias, and residual bias was removed computationally. In the paper's pipeline: Raw reads were preprocessed to remove errors, and CDR3 was defined by IMGT conventions from the conserved cysteine to phenylalanine. To get clonality, Shannon entropy was normalized by log2 of the number of productive unique TCRs and the result was subtracted from 1. Whether scalp clones were CD4 or CD8 was inferred by matching scalp TCRbeta sequences against CD4 and CD8 repertoires sorted from blood. Held by TCRdb, this immuneACCESS table contains in-frame sequences only and omits some clones. Under half of the omission traces to an unresolved V gene where checked; the cause of the rest is unknown. The V and J calls and the clone size are those of that table, but D and trimming were determined from the DNA. This sample has about 140,000 clones in its table, and roughly 62% of those were observed once. The leading ten clones occupy 6.4% of the sample.

The CDR3 runs 16 residues from the cysteine to the phenylalanine. This entry keeps only the CDR3 DNA: 48 bases, framed from base 1. Via the germline V gene, CDR1 is SQVTM and CDR2 ANQGSEA. The junction shows trimming of 5 bases on V and 5 bases on J, plus 24 bases between the germline ends. Sample time point, as interpreted from the label and publication: baseline before oral tofacitinib. Peripheral blood and lesional scalp punch biopsies were obtained from patients with alopecia areata. PBMCs were separated by density centrifugation and stained for CD3, CD4 and CD8, after which CD4+ and CD8+ T cells were sorted on a FACSAria. The sample originates from a study of CD8+ T cells in alopecia areata (dated 2018 in TCRdb). About the investigation overall: Treated patients were enrolled in an open-label pilot trial of oral tofacitinib at 5 to 10 mg twice daily for moderate-to-severe alopecia areata. Tofacitinib was given for 6 to 18 months, followed by 6 months of follow-up off drug to assess delayed response and recurrence. High-throughput TCRbeta sequencing was used to examine T cell clonal expansion in alopecia areata in both the C3H/HeJ mouse model and human patients. Scalp tissue and sorted CD4+ and CD8+ peripheral blood T cells from patchy and totalis/universalis alopecia areata patients and from healthy controls were covered by human TCRbeta sequencing. Patients on tofacitinib were biopsied at baseline and after 4 and 24 weeks of treatment, and several of the patients also had a later scalp biopsy. Scalp clonality was compared across normal scalp (n=4), patchy alopecia areata scalp (n=8), and alopecia totalis/universalis scalp (n=8). RNA was extracted with the PAXgene miRNA kit for fixed scalp, the miRNeasy kit for PBMCs, and the RNeasy kit for mouse skin. immunoSEQ multiplex PCR using 35 Vbeta forward primers and 13 Jbeta reverse primers was used to amplify TCRbeta CDR3 regions. General conclusions and limits of the study: Lesional scalp, especially in alopecia totalis/universalis, showed higher clonality and more expanded CD8+ clones than normal scalp, suggesting antigenic drive. Unlike mouse skin, where gammadelta T cells dominate, normal human skin contains resident alphabeta T cells that get sequenced too, which complicates analysis of the scalp TCR repertoire. Compared with mice, TCR sequences shared between patients were less clear, possibly partly because of HLA diversity across the patient population.

The TCR comes from a human donor with alopecia areata. Sequencing used CD4+ T cells sorted from blood, obtained at week 0. The sequence joins TRBV29-1 to TRBJ2-5, with a weak D call of TRBD1 (5 bases match). CDR3 reads: CSVRFSSRATRETQYF. The nucleotide sequence is TGCAGCGTTCGCTTCTCGAGCAGGGCTACCCGTGAGACCCAGTACTTC.